One T cell receptor beta chain is described in this entry. Its antigen is unknown. The data originate from a study of T-cell reconstitution after alpha-beta-depleted transplantation in children. Points from the study as a whole: Alpha-beta T cells about two months after transplant reportedly derived from several hundred expanded graft clones.

V was pared by 0 bases and J by 0 bases, with 12 bases between. The CDR3 contains 16 residues. CDR1 is DFQATT, CDR2 SNEGSKA, per germline (reference sequence). Unique molecular identifiers were used in preparing the TCRbeta library. MiXCR, run by TCRdb on the PCR reads, gives a single entry per CDR3 protein. The data contain about 580,000 distinct CDR3 sequences, roughly 24% of them singletons. The V gene is TRBV20-1, the J gene TRBJ2-1, with a tentative D call TRBD2 (5 bases). The sequencing here drew on PBMCs, mostly from graft donor cells, taken 360 days after TCRalphabeta/CD19-depleted stem cell transplant. The receptor comes from a boy younger than two who had a stem cell transplant for acute myeloid leukemia, so the T cells may come from the graft donor. CDR3 region: CSAREDFSSSYNEQFF. The DNA for the CDR3 is TGCAGTGCTAGAGAGGACTTTTCCAGCTCCTACAATGAGCAGTTCTTC.